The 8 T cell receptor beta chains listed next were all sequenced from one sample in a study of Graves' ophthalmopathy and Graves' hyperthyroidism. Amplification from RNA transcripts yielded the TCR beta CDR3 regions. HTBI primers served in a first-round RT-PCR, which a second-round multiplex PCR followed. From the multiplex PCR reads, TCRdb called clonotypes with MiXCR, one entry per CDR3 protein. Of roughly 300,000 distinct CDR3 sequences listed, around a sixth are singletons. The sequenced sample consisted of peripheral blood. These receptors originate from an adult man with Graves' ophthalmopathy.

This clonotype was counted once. The CDR3 spells CASSEVSEQYF. Written as DNA, the CDR3 is TGTGCCAGCAGTGAAGTCAGCGAGCAGTACTTC. V and J are TRBV12-3 or TRBV12-4 and TRBJ2-7; D ambiguous. With 5 bases removed from V and 6 bases from J, the gap between germline ends came to 8 bases. The CDR3 sequence is 11 residues long.

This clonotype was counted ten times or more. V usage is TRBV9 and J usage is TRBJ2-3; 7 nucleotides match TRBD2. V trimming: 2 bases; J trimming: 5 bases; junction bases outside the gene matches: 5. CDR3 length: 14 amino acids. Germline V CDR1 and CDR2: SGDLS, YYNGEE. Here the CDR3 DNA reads TGTGCCAGCAGCGTGGGCGGGAGTATAGATACGCAGTATTTT. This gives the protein CASSVGGSIDTQYF.

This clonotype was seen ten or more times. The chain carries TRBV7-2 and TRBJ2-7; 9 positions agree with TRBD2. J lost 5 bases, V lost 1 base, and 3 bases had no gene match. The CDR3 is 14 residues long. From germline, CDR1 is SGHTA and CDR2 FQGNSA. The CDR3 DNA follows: TGTGCCAGCAGCTTAGGCGGGGGGGCGAACGAGCAGTACTTC. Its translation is CASSLGGGANEQYF.

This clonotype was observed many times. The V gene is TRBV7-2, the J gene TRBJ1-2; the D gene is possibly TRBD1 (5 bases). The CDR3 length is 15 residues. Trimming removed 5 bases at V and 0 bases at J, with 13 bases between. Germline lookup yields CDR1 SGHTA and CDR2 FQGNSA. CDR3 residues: CASSPGTAANYGYTF. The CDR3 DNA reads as TGTGCCAGCAGCCCTGGGACCGCTGCTAACTATGGCTACACCTTC.

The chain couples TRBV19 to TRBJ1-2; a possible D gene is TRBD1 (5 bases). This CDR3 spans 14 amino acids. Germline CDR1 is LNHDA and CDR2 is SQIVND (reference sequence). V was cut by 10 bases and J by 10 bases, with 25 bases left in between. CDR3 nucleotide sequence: TGTGCCACCACCAGTACCTGGGCCCAGACAGACTACACCTTC. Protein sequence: CATTSTWAQTDYTF.

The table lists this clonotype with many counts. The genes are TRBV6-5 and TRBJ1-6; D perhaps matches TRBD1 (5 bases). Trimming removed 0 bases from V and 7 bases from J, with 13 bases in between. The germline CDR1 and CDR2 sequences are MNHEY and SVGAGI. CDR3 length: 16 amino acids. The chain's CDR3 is CASSYSIGQGNSPLHF. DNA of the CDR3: TGTGCCAGCAGTTACTCGATAGGCCAGGGAAATTCACCCCTCCACTTT.

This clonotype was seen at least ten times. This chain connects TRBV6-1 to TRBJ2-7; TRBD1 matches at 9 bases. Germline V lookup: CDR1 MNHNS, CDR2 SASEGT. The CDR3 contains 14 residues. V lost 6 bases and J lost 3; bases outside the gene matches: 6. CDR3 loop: CASRNRGRVYEQYF. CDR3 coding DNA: TGTGCCAGCAGGAACAGGGGGCGCGTCTACGAGCAGTACTTC.

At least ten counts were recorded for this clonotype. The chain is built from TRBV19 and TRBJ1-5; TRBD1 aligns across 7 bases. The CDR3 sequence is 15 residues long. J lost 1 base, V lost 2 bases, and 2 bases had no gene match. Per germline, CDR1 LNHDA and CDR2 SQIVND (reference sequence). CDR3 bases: TGTGCCAGTAGTATAAACAGGGGCAGCAATCAGCCCCAGCATTTT. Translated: CASSINRGSNQPQHF.